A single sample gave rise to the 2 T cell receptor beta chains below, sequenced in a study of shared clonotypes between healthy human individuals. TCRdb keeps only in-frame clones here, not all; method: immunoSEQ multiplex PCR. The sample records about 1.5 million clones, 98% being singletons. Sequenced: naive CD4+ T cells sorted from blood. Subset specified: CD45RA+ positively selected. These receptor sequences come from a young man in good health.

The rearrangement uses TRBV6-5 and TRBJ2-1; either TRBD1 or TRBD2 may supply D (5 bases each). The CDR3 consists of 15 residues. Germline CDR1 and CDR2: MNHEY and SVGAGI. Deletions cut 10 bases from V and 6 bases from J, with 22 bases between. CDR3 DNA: TGTGCCACCGCAGTCGGGGCAGTTCCCCGCAATGAGCAGTTCTTC. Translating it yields CATAVGAVPRNEQFF.

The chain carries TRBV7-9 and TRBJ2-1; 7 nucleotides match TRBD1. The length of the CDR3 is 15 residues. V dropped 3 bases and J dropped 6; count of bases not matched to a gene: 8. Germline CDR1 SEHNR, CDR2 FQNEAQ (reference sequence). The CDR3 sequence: CASSFPTGWSNEQFF. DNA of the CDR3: TGTGCCAGCAGCTTCCCGACAGGGTGGTCCAATGAGCAGTTCTTC.